What follows are 27 T cell receptor beta chains derived from one specimen sequenced in a study of T-cell reconstitution after alpha-beta-depleted transplantation in children. Unique molecular identifiers were built into the TCRbeta library. TCRdb analysed the PCR reads with MiXCR anew, one entry per CDR3 protein. This sample has 210,000 or so distinct CDR3 sequences, with 8% to 9.5% found just once. This specimen consisted of PBMCs from the stem cell graft donor, obtained from the stem cell graft. The receptors stem from a human donor who donated a stem cell graft to a child with acute lymphoblastic leukemia.

This clonotype was observed many times. In nucleotides, the CDR3 is TGTGCCAGCAGCTGGGGGAGGGACCAGCCCCAGCATTTT. Amino acid sequence: CASSWGRDQPQHF. The chain recombines TRBV6-5 with TRBJ1-5, with D perhaps matching TRBD1 (5 bases). The V and J ends lost 6 bases and 7 bases respectively, with 13 bases between them. The CDR3 is made up of 13 amino acids. The germline V gene encodes CDR1 MNHEY and CDR2 SVGAGI.

This clonotype occurred a few times. The chain combines TRBV20-1 with TRBJ1-2; no clear D. The V end was cut by 4 bases, the J end by 10 bases, with 19 bases between. The CDR3 runs 13 residues. Looked up from germline, CDR1 is DFQATT and CDR2 is SNEGSKA (reference sequence). The CDR3 DNA follows: TGCAGTGCTATGGATAGGGAACTACCCTACTACACCTTC. It translates to CSAMDRELPYYTF.

To note about this clonotype: A much larger clone lies one base from this, so it may be a read error. The V and J genes are TRBV2 and TRBJ2-2, with TRBD2 matching 10 bases. The length of the CDR3 is 13 residues. In germline, CDR1 is SNHLY, CDR2 FYNNEI. J lost 5 bases, V lost 8 bases, and 2 bases had no gene match. The CDR3: CASFSGGTGELFF. For the CDR3, the DNA is TGTGCCAGCTTTAGCGGGGGGACCGGGGAGCTGTTTTTT.

This clonotype was counted between two and nine times. The rearrangement uses TRBV19 and TRBJ1-5; no clear D gene. Germline CDR1 is LNHDA and CDR2 is SQIVND (reference sequence). This CDR3 contains 13 residues. The germline V and J ends were trimmed by 7 bases and 3 bases, with 10 bases remaining between them. CDR3 amino acids: CASNPGINQPQHF. DNA for the CDR3: TGTGCCAGTAATCCGGGAATCAATCAGCCCCAGCATTTT.

The V gene is TRBV18, the J gene TRBJ1-5, with TRBD1 identical over 7 bases. Germline V gene data show CDR1 as KGHSH and CDR2 as LQKENI. V gave up 2 bases and J gave up 5 bases; unmatched junction bases: 3. The CDR3 extends over 14 amino acids. The CDR3 DNA reads as TGTGCCAGCTCACCATACCAGGGGGATCAGCCCCAGCATTTT. Protein product: CASSPYQGDQPQHF.

The chain joins TRBV12-3 or TRBV12-4 to TRBJ1-5; possibly TRBD1 for D (6 bases). V was shortened by 5 bases and J by 4 bases, with 9 bases between the two germline ends. CDR3 length: 13 amino acids. CDR3 DNA sequence: TGTGCCAGCAGTATAACAGGGAATCAGCCCCAGCATTTT. Protein product: CASSITGNQPQHF.

V and J are TRBV5-5 and TRBJ1-4, with D possibly TRBD1 on 6 matching bases. Germline CDR1 is SGHKS and CDR2 is YYEKEE (reference sequence). The CDR3 has 15 residues. The germline V and J ends were trimmed by 1 base and 4 bases, with 11 bases remaining between them. The CDR3 DNA follows: TGTGCCAGCAGCTTGTCCGGACAGTATAATGAAAAACTGTTTTTT. Translating gives CASSLSGQYNEKLFF.

CDR3 bases: TGTGCCAGCAGCTTGGTTCAGGGTAATAATTCACCCCTCCACTTT. This sequence encodes CASSLVQGNNSPLHF. The chain has TRBV5-6 and TRBJ1-6, with a weak D call TRBD1 (5 bases). V was pared by 0 bases and J by 5 bases, with 9 bases between. The germline gives CDR1 SGHDT, CDR2 YYEEEE. The CDR3 contains 15 residues.

The chain uses TRBV7-9 and TRBJ2-7; D gene uncertain. Germline V gene data show CDR1 as SEHNR and CDR2 as FQNEAQ (reference sequence). The V and J ends lost 0 bases and 7 bases respectively, with 10 bases between them. CDR3 length equals 13 residues. CDR3 DNA: TGTGCCAGCAGCTTAGCCGACCGACGGGAGCAGTACTTC. This encodes CASSLADRREQYF.

This clonotype was counted many times. The chain has TRBV5-6 and TRBJ2-2; D is possibly TRBD1 (5 bases). V gave up 4 bases and J gave up 2 bases, with 18 bases separating them. The germline CDR1 and CDR2 sequences are SGHDT and YYEEEE. This CDR3 is built from 17 residues. This CDR3 is CASSLLGRWVNTGELFF. In nucleotides, the CDR3 is TGTGCCAGCAGCCTACTGGGGCGGTGGGTCAACACCGGGGAGCTGTTTTTT.

This clonotype was seen only a few times. The J gene is TRBJ2-5, the V gene TRBV30, with D unclear. The length of the CDR3 is 12 residues. Trimming removed 0 bases from V and 2 bases from J, with 4 bases in between. Germline values: CDR1 GTSNPN, CDR2 SVGIG (reference sequence). The CDR3 bases are TGTGCCTGGAGTGTATCACAAGAGACCCAGTACTTC. This sequence encodes CAWSVSQETQYF.

J is TRBJ2-1 and V is TRBV19; D might be TRBD1 (5 bases). V was cut by 5 bases and J by 0 bases, with 11 bases left in between. Looked up from germline, CDR1 is LNHDA and CDR2 is SQIVND (reference sequence). This CDR3 spans 15 amino acids. The CDR3 DNA is TGTGCCAGTAGTTCGGCAGGGATCTCCTACAATGAGCAGTTCTTC. Translated: CASSSAGISYNEQFF.

This clonotype was detected a few times. The chain employs TRBV5-1 and TRBJ2-5, with 8 bases lining up with TRBD1. V lost 0 bases to trimming and J lost 5 bases; unmatched junction nucleotides: 6. Germline V gives CDR1 SGHRS, CDR2 YFSETQ. The CDR3 has 15 residues. The CDR3 DNA reads TGCGCCAGCAGCTTGGGACAGGGGCTAAGCGAGACCCAGTACTTC. Residues: CASSLGQGLSETQYF.

The table lists this clonotype with many counts. The chain combines TRBV18 with TRBJ1-5; 7 positions agree with TRBD1. The length of the CDR3 is 15 residues. CDR1 KGHSH and CDR2 LQKENI come from the germline V gene. Unmatched junction bases numbered 6, after V lost 4 bases and J lost 3 bases. The CDR3 here is CASSLSTGYNQPQHF. CDR3 sequence (DNA): TGTGCCAGCTCACTGTCGACAGGGTACAATCAGCCCCAGCATTTT.

This clonotype was picked up many times. The chain is built from TRBV6-2 or TRBV6-3 and TRBJ2-1, with a tentative D call TRBD1 (6 bases). Per germline, CDR1 MNHEY and CDR2 SVGEGT. The CDR3 is 13 residues long. The V and J ends lost 6 bases and 7 bases respectively, with 13 bases between them. CDR3 nucleotide sequence: TGTGCCAGCAGCCGAAACAGGGAGAATGAGCAGTTCTTC. It encodes CASSRNRENEQFF.

This clonotype was observed a single time. The chain links TRBV10-3 to TRBJ2-3, with D possibly TRBD2 on 5 matching bases. V was cut by 0 bases and J by 2 bases, with 9 bases left in between. This CDR3 is built from 15 residues. CDR1 ENHRY and CDR2 SYGVKD come from the germline V gene. In DNA form, the CDR3 reads TGTGCCATCAGTGAGTCGAACGGGGACACAGATACGCAGTATTTT. Amino acid sequence: CAISESNGDTDTQYF.

This clonotype occurred many times. The chain uses TRBV14 and TRBJ2-7; 10 nucleotides agree with TRBD2. J gave up 2 bases and V 0 bases, and 7 bases lay outside the gene matches. The length of the CDR3 is 17 residues. CDR1 SGHDN and CDR2 FVKESK come from the germline V gene. In DNA form, the CDR3 reads TGTGCCAGCAGCCAAGATAAAGGACTAGCGGAACCCTACGAGCAGTACTTC. Amino acid sequence: CASSQDKGLAEPYEQYF.

Ten or more counts support this clonotype. This chain uses TRBV15 with TRBJ2-7; D is possibly TRBD1 or TRBD2 (5 bases each). The CDR3 spans 14 residues. V lost 5 bases and J lost 3, with 14 bases in between. Germline CDR1 is LNHNV and CDR2 is YYDKDF (reference sequence). This CDR3 reads CATSETGGYYEQYF. CDR3 coding DNA: TGTGCCACCAGCGAAACTGGGGGTTACTACGAGCAGTACTTC.

The V gene is TRBV4-1, the J gene TRBJ2-2, with D uncertain. The CDR3 totals 15 residues. The V and J ends lost 1 base and 0 bases respectively, with 6 bases between them. Germline V lookup: CDR1 MGHRA, CDR2 YSYEKL. The chain's CDR3 is CASSQVLTNTGELFF. CDR3 bases: TGCGCCAGCAGCCAAGTACTCACGAACACCGGGGAGCTGTTTTTT.

Ten or more counts support this clonotype. The J gene is TRBJ2-3, the V gene TRBV5-1; D gene ambiguous. Trimming pared 4 bases from V and 0 bases from J, leaving 9 bases between. Germline CDR1 SGHRS, CDR2 YFSETQ. The CDR3 sequence is 14 residues long. The CDR3 DNA is TGCGCCAGCAGCCTGACGCAAAGCACAGATACGCAGTATTTT. This codes for CASSLTQSTDTQYF.

In this sample, this clonotype turned up many times. V usage is TRBV6-1 and J usage is TRBJ2-5; a weak D match, TRBD1 (5 bases). This CDR3 comprises 16 residues. Germline V CDR1 and CDR2: MNHNS, SASEGT. V lost 6 bases, J lost 2 bases, and 19 bases lay in between. This CDR3 is CASRPRQSWPQETQYF. In DNA form, the CDR3 reads TGTGCCAGCAGACCGAGACAGTCTTGGCCACAAGAGACCCAGTACTTC.

Many counts were recorded for this clonotype. The chain combines TRBV10-3 with TRBJ2-7; D is ambiguous. CDR3 size: 14 residues. The V end lost 4 bases, the J end lost 2 bases, and 12 bases lay between the germline ends. Germline V gene lookup returns CDR1 ENHRY and CDR2 SYGVKD. The CDR3 DNA is TGTGCCATCAGTGGGGTCAGAGGAGCCTACGAGCAGTACTTC. It encodes CAISGVRGAYEQYF.

This clonotype was seen ten or more times. The rearrangement uses TRBV3-1 and TRBJ2-1; D ambiguous. Germline-derived CDR1 and CDR2 are LGHDT and YNNKEL (reference sequence). V lost 2 bases, J lost 0 bases, and 11 bases lay in between. The CDR3 has 16 amino acids. This CDR3 reads CASSQRLLSSYNEQFF. The CDR3 bases are TGTGCCAGCAGCCAAAGACTCTTGAGCTCCTACAATGAGCAGTTCTTC.

This CDR3 reads CASSTGTRGHEQYF. As DNA, the CDR3 is TGTGCCAGCAGTACCGGGACAAGAGGCCACGAGCAGTACTTC. The rearrangement joins TRBV2 to TRBJ2-7; possibly TRBD1 for D (6 bases). Germline V gene data show CDR1 as SNHLY and CDR2 as FYNNEI. Trimming cost V 5 bases and J 5 bases, with 16 bases left between them. This CDR3 is 14 amino acids long.

This clonotype was found a few times. The CDR3 nucleotides read TGTGCCAGCAGCCAAGTCACAGGTTATACTGAAGCTTTCTTT. Its protein product is CASSQVTGYTEAFF. The chain joins TRBV4-2 to TRBJ1-1; D may be TRBD1 (5 bases). Trimming left V 1 base short and J 5 bases short, with 11 bases between. The CDR3 has 14 residues. Germline V lookup: CDR1 LGHNA, CDR2 YNFKEQ.

This clonotype has only a few counts. J is TRBJ1-1 and V is TRBV19; D unclear. V was shortened by 3 bases and J by 4 bases, with 12 bases between the two germline ends. This CDR3 has 14 amino acids. Germline V lookup: CDR1 LNHDA, CDR2 SQIVND (reference sequence). The CDR3 DNA reads as TGTGCCAGTAGTATCCGGGCAGAGGGCACTGAAGCTTTCTTT. Residues: CASSIRAEGTEAFF.

This clonotype has ten or more counts. This chain uses TRBV10-3 with TRBJ1-1; 7 positions agree with TRBD1. Germline CDR1 and CDR2: ENHRY and SYGVKD. The CDR3 totals 13 residues. J lost 1 base, V lost 8 bases, and 4 bases had no gene match. As DNA, the CDR3 is TGTGCCATCGGACAGGAGCCGAACACTGAAGCTTTCTTT. This gives the protein CAIGQEPNTEAFF.